This TCR beta chain stems from a study of blood T cell repertoires in COVID-19. The CDR3 spans 16 residues. Germline loops: CDR1 DFQATT, CDR2 SNEGSKA (reference sequence). Trimming cost V 3 bases and J 6 bases, with 20 bases left between them. Method: immunoSEQ multiplex PCR; TCRdb's copy keeps in-frame clones and lacks some. Here the sample spans under 250,000 clones, approximately 91% being singletons. Sequenced sample: peripheral blood. The V and J genes are TRBV20-1 and TRBJ1-4; D is perhaps TRBD1 (6 bases). The receptor was isolated from a man in his forties with acute or convalescent COVID-19. In DNA, the CDR3 is TGCAGTGCTAGTTCCGGGGGAGGGGGTTTCTATGAAAAACTGTTTTTT. It is translated as CSASSGGGGFYEKLFF.